The subject of this entry is one TCR beta chain. Its specificity is unknown. The sample's treatment: oral pan-JAK inhibitor, 5-10 mg twice daily. This sample is part of a study of CD8+ T cells in alopecia areata. About the study: Twice daily, treated patients received 5 to 10 mg of oral tofacitinib. Study-level results: Higher clonality and more expanded CD8+ clones appeared in lesional than normal scalp.

RNA was isolated and reverse transcribed to cDNA, the sequencing template. Generated by immunoSEQ multiplex PCR, the TCRdb table keeps only in-frame clones and is missing some. The table has 75,000 to 85,000 clones, approximately 66% seen once. The V gene's germline CDR1 is SGHDT and CDR2 YYEEEE. The CDR3 is 12 residues long. Trimming pared 4 bases from V and 7 bases from J, leaving 12 bases between. J is TRBJ2-7 and V is TRBV5-6; D perhaps matches TRBD2 (5 bases). This specimen was CD8+ T cells sorted from blood, taken at week 24, from a patient treated with tofacitinib. The receptor's source is a human donor with alopecia areata. In nucleotides, the CDR3 is TGTGCCAGCAGCATGGGAGTGGGAGAGCAGTACTTC. Amino acids: CASSMGVGEQYF.